These 22 T cell receptor beta chains share one sample of origin, sequenced in a study of blood T cell repertoires in COVID-19 (dated by TCRdb to the early 2020s). The receptor library was made with the immunoSEQ multiplex PCR assay. The table was pulled from immuneACCESS by TCRdb, which kept in-frame rearrangements only. Such tables lose some clones; where checked, under half of the loss comes from unresolved V genes, and the rest has no known cause. This sample holds roughly 110,000 clones; roughly 88% were observed only once. The top ten hold around 7% of the sample. Sequenced: peripheral blood. These receptors originate from a man aged 50-59 years with active or convalescent COVID-19.

The chain recombines TRBV10-3 with TRBJ2-7; possibly TRBD1 for D (5 bases). The length of the CDR3 is 14 residues. The V gene lost 0 bases and the J gene lost 10 bases, with 16 bases spanning the gap. Germline-derived CDR1 and CDR2 are ENHRY and SYGVKD. CDR3 region: CAISESPVGVPQYF. CDR3 in DNA: TGTGCCATCAGTGAGTCCCCAGTAGGGGTCCCCCAGTACTTC.

V is TRBV12-3 or TRBV12-4 and J is TRBJ2-7, with a possible D match to TRBD2 (6 bases). Trimming pared 3 bases from V and 3 bases from J, leaving 9 bases between. The CDR3 length is 13 residues. The CDR3 here is CASSFGRRYEQYF. CDR3 sequence (DNA): TGTGCCAGCAGTTTTGGGAGGCGCTACGAGCAGTACTTC.

V is TRBV11-2 and J is TRBJ2-1; 7 positions match TRBD2. V trimming: 5 bases; J trimming: 4 bases; junction bases outside the gene matches: 11. Germline CDR1 is SGHAT and CDR2 is FQNNGV. The CDR3 extends over 16 amino acids. CDR3 loop: CASSQQTGRRYNEQFF. CDR3 bases: TGTGCCAGCAGCCAACAGACCGGGAGGAGGTACAATGAGCAGTTCTTC.

This clone was seen more than once but under ten times. The rearrangement links TRBV7-9 to TRBJ1-2, with D perhaps matching TRBD1 (6 bases). The CDR3 runs 15 residues. Per the germline V gene, CDR1 is SEHNR and CDR2 is FQNEAQ (reference sequence). Trimming shortened V by 2 bases and J by 8 bases, and 18 bases separated the two germline ends. CDR3 residues: CASSLNAGAVLGYTF. DNA for the CDR3: TGTGCCAGCAGCTTAAACGCGGGGGCGGTTCTAGGCTACACCTTC.

The rearrangement joins TRBV3-1 (or the pseudogene TRBV3-2) to TRBJ1-2; TRBD1 matches at 8 bases. Trimming removed 1 base from V and 8 bases from J; junction bases left unmatched: 9. CDR3 length: 15 amino acids. Germline V CDR1 and CDR2: LGHDT, YNNKEL (reference sequence). CDR3 nucleotides: TGTGCCAGCAGCCAAGGCCCCAGGGGGCAGGGAGGCTACACCTTC. Its translation: CASSQGPRGQGGYTF.

The V and J genes are TRBV24-1 and TRBJ2-1, with TRBD2 as a possible D gene (5 bases). The CDR3 runs to 17 residues. The germline gives CDR1 KGHDR, CDR2 SFDVKD. V lost 10 bases and J lost 4, with 25 bases in between. The CDR3 coding sequence is TGTGCCACGCGTGCTAGCCCACACGACAATAGGTACAATGAGCAGTTCTTC. It specifies CATRASPHDNRYNEQFF.

The J gene is TRBJ1-5, the V gene TRBV7-9; TRBD1 matches 12 bases. This CDR3 is 15 amino acids long. Germline V lookup: CDR1 SEHNR, CDR2 FQNEAQ (reference sequence). The junction had 6 bases not matched to a gene; V was cut back by 5 bases and J by 7 bases. The CDR3 is CASSRGQGAGQPQHF. CDR3 DNA: TGTGCCAGCAGCCGGGGACAGGGGGCCGGACAGCCCCAGCATTTT. The full variable domain, its missing parts supplied by reference TRBV7-9 and TRBJ1-5, is DTGVSQNPRHKITKRGQNVTFRCDPISEHNRLYWYRQTLGQGPEFLTYFQNEAQLEKSRLLSDRFSAERPKGSFSTLEIQRTEQGDSAMYLCASSRGQGAGQPQHFGDGTRLSIL.

The gene calls are TRBV5-1 and TRBJ2-1, with TRBD1 matching over 10 bases. Germline V gives CDR1 SGHRS, CDR2 YFSETQ. This CDR3 comprises 18 residues. V lost 0 bases to trimming and J lost 6 bases; unmatched junction nucleotides: 12. CDR3 coding DNA: TGCGCCAGCAGCTTGGTTTCCGGGACAGGGGATCCGGGCAATGAGCAGTTCTTC. As protein: CASSLVSGTGDPGNEQFF. Together with reference TRBV5-1 and TRBJ2-1, the CDR3 gives the full variable domain: KAGVTQTPRYLIKTRGQQVTLSCSPISGHRSVSWYQQTPGQGLQFLFEYFSETQRNKGNFPGRFSGRQFSNSRSEMNVSTLELGDSALYLCASSLVSGTGDPGNEQFFGPGTRLTVL.

This clone has a single count. The chain uses TRBV7-2 and TRBJ1-5; D is unresolved. The CDR3 is 13 amino acids. Germline CDR1 reads SGHTA; CDR2 reads FQGNSA. The V end lost 1 base, the J end lost 7 bases, and 8 bases lay between the germline ends. The DNA for the CDR3 is TGTGCCAGCAGCTTAGGTGACAAGCAGCCCCAGCATTTT. It translates to CASSLGDKQPQHF.

The chain carries TRBV15 and TRBJ2-1; maybe TRBD1 (5 bases). In germline, CDR1 is LNHNV, CDR2 YYDKDF (reference sequence). Trimming stripped 1 base from V and 4 bases from J, with 14 bases between. CDR3 size: 16 residues. Here the CDR3 reads CATSRGLGLGYNEQFF. The DNA of the CDR3 is TGTGCCACCAGCAGAGGGTTGGGGCTGGGATACAATGAGCAGTTCTTC.

The chain combines TRBV29-1 with TRBJ1-1; D is undetermined. In germline, CDR1 is SQVTM, CDR2 ANQGSEA. The V end was cut by 4 bases, the J end by 1 base, with 4 bases between. This CDR3 contains 11 residues. CDR3 sequence: CSVVRNTEAFF. The DNA for the CDR3 is TGCAGCGTTGTCAGGAACACTGAAGCTTTCTTT.

The chain employs TRBV10-3 and TRBJ2-1; no firm D call. The CDR3 runs to 16 residues. The ends were cut back, 0 bases at V and 10 bases at J, with 19 bases in the middle. Germline V gene sequence: CDR1 ENHRY, CDR2 SYGVKD. The CDR3, as DNA: TGTGCCATCAGTGAGTCGAGCCCCTCTATAGCAAACGAGCAGTTCTTC. Translating it yields CAISESSPSIANEQFF.

This sequence joins TRBV28 and TRBJ1-2; D unresolved. The CDR3 loop spans 15 amino acids. The germline V and J ends were trimmed by 4 bases and 4 bases, with 16 bases remaining between them. CDR1 and CDR2 (germline): MDHEN, SYDVKM. The CDR3 is CASSYLPGRGYGYTF. The CDR3 DNA follows: TGTGCCAGCAGTTACCTACCCGGCCGGGGCTATGGCTACACCTTC.

The chain has TRBV7-9 and TRBJ2-1, with a weak D call TRBD2 (5 bases). V was cut by 5 bases and J by 10 bases, with 12 bases left in between. The CDR3 loop spans 12 amino acids. Germline loops: CDR1 SEHNR, CDR2 FQNEAQ (reference sequence). The CDR3, as DNA: TGTGCCAGCAGCGCACCCCAGCGGGAGCAGTTCTTC. This translates into CASSAPQREQFF.

CDR3 protein: CASSQFIGEETQYF. In DNA form, the CDR3 reads TGTGCCAGCAGCCAATTCATAGGAGAGGAGACCCAGTACTTC. The chain carries TRBV3-1 (or the pseudogene TRBV3-2) and TRBJ2-5; D is unresolved. The germline gives CDR1 LGHDT, CDR2 YNNKEL (reference sequence). V shed 2 bases and J shed 5 bases, with 12 bases lying between them. This CDR3 has 14 residues.

The chain uses TRBV5-5 and TRBJ2-3, with TRBD2 identical over 9 bases. V lost 3 bases and J lost 6; bases outside the gene matches: 17. The CDR3 has 18 amino acids. Germline assignment: CDR1 SGHKS and CDR2 YYEKEE (reference sequence). CDR3 residues: CASSSGILAGATGDTQYF. The CDR3 DNA is TGTGCCAGCAGCTCCGGGATCTTAGCGGGAGCCACCGGGGATACGCAGTATTTT.

In DNA, the CDR3 is TGCAGCGTCATGAGACAGGGGATATTTACAGATACGCAGTATTTT. It encodes CSVMRQGIFTDTQYF. The chain employs TRBV29-1 and TRBJ2-3; 8 bases match TRBD1. V was clipped by 6 bases and J by 3 bases; unmatched bases: 11. CDR1 SQVTM and CDR2 ANQGSEA come from the germline V gene. The CDR3 totals 15 residues.

V is TRBV5-1 and J is TRBJ2-7; D gene unclear. The CDR3 is 14 residues long. Germline V gene lookup returns CDR1 SGHRS and CDR2 YFSETQ. V was trimmed by 0 bases and J by 3 bases, leaving 10 bases between them. CDR3 residues: CASSLALNIYEQYF. The DNA of the CDR3 is TGCGCCAGCAGCTTGGCCCTTAATATCTACGAGCAGTACTTC.

The genes are TRBV19 and TRBJ1-4; D remains unclear. Trimming took 4 bases from V and 0 from J, leaving 15 bases between them. CDR3 size: 17 residues. Germline CDR1 is LNHDA and CDR2 is SQIVND (reference sequence). CDR3 region: CASSTSKDSTTNEKLFF. The CDR3 DNA reads as TGTGCCAGTAGTACCTCAAAGGATAGCACAACTAATGAAAAACTGTTTTTT. The full variable domain, rest sourced from reference TRBV19 and TRBJ1-4, is DGGITQSPKYLFRKEGQNVTLSCEQNLNHDAMYWYRQDPGQGLRLIYYSQIVNDFQKGDIAEGYSVSREKKESFPLTVTSAQKNPTAFYLCASSTSKDSTTNEKLFFGSGTQLSVL.

This clone was seen only once. J is TRBJ1-2 and V is TRBV28, with unresolved D. Germline values: CDR1 MDHEN, CDR2 SYDVKM. The V and J ends lost 6 bases and 4 bases respectively, with 12 bases between them. CDR3 length equals 13 residues. CDR3 bases: TGTGCCAGCAGGCCGGGTGCGTTCTATGGCTACACCTTC. Amino acid sequence: CASRPGAFYGYTF.

This sequence joins TRBV28 and TRBJ2-5; 7 nucleotides align to TRBD1. With V trimmed by 6 bases and J by 3 bases, 4 bases remained unmatched. The germline CDR1 and CDR2 sequences are MDHEN and SYDVKM. This CDR3 is 13 amino acids long. CDR3 region: CASRGTVEETQYF. The CDR3 DNA is TGTGCCAGCAGAGGGACAGTCGAAGAGACCCAGTACTTC.

The chain combines TRBV7-8 with TRBJ1-4; D possibly corresponds to TRBD1 (5 bases). Per germline, CDR1 SGHVS and CDR2 FQNEAQ. Trimming stripped 8 bases from V and 4 bases from J, with 8 bases between. There are 12 residues in the CDR3. As DNA, the CDR3 is TGTGCCAGCGGGGCCTATAATGAAAAACTGTTTTTT. This sequence encodes CASGAYNEKLFF.